These 20 T cell receptor beta chains share one sample of origin, sequenced in a study of blood T cell repertoires in COVID-19. TCRdb keeps only in-frame clones here, not all; method: immunoSEQ multiplex PCR. The sample has some 400,000 clones, 70% to 85% seen once; the top ten hold approximately 1%. Sequenced input: peripheral blood. These TCRs come from a human donor with acute or convalescent COVID-19. The donor label of this sample is uncertain.

V and J are TRBV3-1 (or the pseudogene TRBV3-2) and TRBJ1-4; D is unresolved. Germline V gene sequence: CDR1 LGHDT, CDR2 YNNKEL (reference sequence). The V end was cut by 4 bases, the J end by 4 bases, with 22 bases between. The CDR3 runs to 18 residues. The CDR3 bases are TGTGCCAGCAGCCTAAAAAAATCGGGTGTACCGATTAATGAAAAACTGTTTTTT. Translation: CASSLKKSGVPINEKLFF.

Regarding this clone: At the DNA level, this CDR3 is encoded by other sequences in the same sample as well. The rearrangement joins TRBV18 to TRBJ1-1, with D possibly being TRBD1 (5 bases). V gave up 3 bases and J gave up 1 base, with 6 bases separating them. CDR3 length: 13 residues. Germline V gene lookup returns CDR1 KGHSH and CDR2 LQKENI. CDR3 coding DNA: TGTGCCAGCTCACCCGGACAGAACACTGAAGCTTTCTTT. This encodes CASSPGQNTEAFF.

V usage is TRBV4-2 and J usage is TRBJ1-2; 7 bases line up with TRBD1. CDR1 is LGHNA and CDR2 is YNFKEQ in the germline V gene. This CDR3 has 16 amino acids. The V gene end was trimmed by 2 bases and the J gene end by 4 bases; junction bases not matched to a gene: 10. The CDR3 DNA follows: TGTGCCAGCAGCCAAAGAGGGGGACAGTTCCGCTATGGCTACACCTTC. This gives the protein CASSQRGGQFRYGYTF.

This clone was detected ten times or more. The rearrangement links TRBV11-2 to TRBJ1-6; 9 bases fit TRBD1. Looked up from germline, CDR1 is SGHAT and CDR2 is FQNNGV. Losses at the gene ends were 5 bases for V and 10 bases for J; bases not matched to a gene: 9. The CDR3 covers 15 residues. Here the CDR3 DNA reads TGTGCCAGCAGCCTCGACAGGGGGTTTAGGTCACCCCTCCACTTT. Its protein is CASSLDRGFRSPLHF.

This chain joins TRBV7-9 and TRBJ1-2, with a possible D match to TRBD1 (5 bases). The CDR3 extends over 14 amino acids. Germline V gene lookup returns CDR1 SEHNR and CDR2 FQNEAQ (reference sequence). Trimming pared 0 bases from V and 5 bases from J, leaving 10 bases between. CDR3 DNA sequence: TGTGCCAGCAGCTTAGCCGGGACTGAGTATGGCTACACCTTC. Amino acid sequence: CASSLAGTEYGYTF. The full variable domain, in which reference TRBV7-9 and TRBJ1-2 provide the parts outside the CDR3, is DTGVSQNPRHKITKRGQNVTFRCDPISEHNRLYWYRQTLGQGPEFLTYFQNEAQLEKSRLLSDRFSAERPKGSFSTLEIQRTEQGDSAMYLCASSLAGTEYGYTFGSGTRLTVV.

The chain recombines TRBV4-1 with TRBJ1-2; D uncertain. The CDR3 has 12 amino acids. The V gene lost 5 bases and the J gene lost 3 bases, with 7 bases spanning the gap. The germline gives CDR1 MGHRA, CDR2 YSYEKL. The CDR3 region has the DNA TGCGCCAGCAGCGGCCTCTACTATGGCTACACCTTC. Its translation is CASSGLYYGYTF.

This chain joins TRBV19 and TRBJ1-2, with no clear D. V was clipped by 6 bases and J by 3 bases, with 17 bases between them. Germline V lookup: CDR1 LNHDA, CDR2 SQIVND (reference sequence). The CDR3 has 15 residues. This CDR3 reads CASRGRPGEDYGYTF. CDR3 nucleotides: TGTGCCAGTAGGGGCAGACCCGGGGAGGACTATGGCTACACCTTC.

The chain combines TRBV2 with TRBJ1-4; 9 nucleotides line up with TRBD1. Trimming at V came to 7 bases and at J to 8 bases, leaving 5 bases not matched to a gene. This CDR3 is 13 amino acids long. Germline-derived CDR1 and CDR2 are SNHLY and FYNNEI. This chain's CDR3 is CASKQGAGEKLFF. The CDR3 nucleotides are TGTGCCAGCAAACAGGGGGCGGGAGAAAAACTGTTTTTT.

The chain uses TRBV5-6 and TRBJ1-1; TRBD1 aligns across 8 bases. The length of the CDR3 is 13 residues. CDR1 and CDR2 from the germline V gene are SGHDT and YYEEEE. V lost 4 bases, J lost 9 bases, and 8 bases stayed unmatched. CDR3 DNA: TGTGCCAGCAGCCCCGGGACAGGCGGAAAAGCTTTCTTT. It is translated as CASSPGTGGKAFF.

The rearrangement joins TRBV19 to TRBJ2-5; D gene unclear. The CDR3 length is 11 residues. Trimming cost V 1 base and J 7 bases, with 4 bases left between them. The germline CDR1 and CDR2 sequences are LNHDA and SQIVND (reference sequence). In DNA form, the CDR3 reads TGTGCCAGTAGTATAGGAGGGACCCAGTACTTC. Amino acids: CASSIGGTQYF.

The chain links TRBV6-6 to TRBJ2-7; D possibly corresponds to TRBD2 (6 bases). Germline loops: CDR1 MNHNY, CDR2 SVGAGI (reference sequence). V gave up 2 bases and J gave up 0 bases, with 11 bases separating them. The CDR3 sequence is 15 residues long. The chain's CDR3 is CASSYRDGSSYEQYF. The CDR3 region has the DNA TGTGCCAGCAGTTACCGGGACGGGAGCTCCTACGAGCAGTACTTC.

This clone has just one count. CDR3 amino acids: CASSLGGTDHMNTEAFF. The CDR3 region has the DNA TGTGCCAGCAGCTTAGGGGGGACAGACCATATGAACACTGAAGCTTTCTTT. The genes are TRBV7-8 and TRBJ1-1, with 7 bases lining up with TRBD1. Per the germline V gene, CDR1 is SGHVS and CDR2 is FQNEAQ. With V trimmed by 1 base and J by 0 bases, 8 bases remained unmatched. The CDR3 is made up of 17 amino acids.

The V and J genes are TRBV10-1 and TRBJ1-2; 7 bases map to TRBD1. This CDR3 comprises 13 residues. Germline CDR1 WNHNN, CDR2 SYGVQD (reference sequence). Germline trimming cut 1 base from V and 4 bases from J; bases unmatched to any gene: 0. CDR3 sequence: CASSEYRGYGYTF. The CDR3 DNA reads as TGCGCCAGCAGTGAGTACAGGGGCTATGGCTACACCTTC.

The V gene is TRBV30, the J gene TRBJ2-1; TRBD2 matches at 9 bases. The CDR3 loop spans 14 amino acids. Trimming cost V 0 bases and J 7 bases; bases outside gene matches: 4. Per the germline V gene, CDR1 is GTSNPN and CDR2 is SVGIG (reference sequence). The CDR3 DNA reads TGTGCCTGGAGTGTTTACCTAGCGGGGAATGAGCAGTTCTTC. This translates into CAWSVYLAGNEQFF. The full variable domain, rest sourced from reference TRBV30 and TRBJ2-1, is SQTIHQWPATLVQPVGSPLSLECTVEGTSNPNLYWYRQAAGRGLQLLFYSVGIGQISSEVPQNLSASRPQDRQFILSSKKLLLSDSGFYLCAWSVYLAGNEQFFGPGTRLTVL.

The chain recombines TRBV7-2 with TRBJ1-1; D not certain. CDR1 is SGHTA, CDR2 FQGNSA, per germline. The CDR3 runs 13 residues. Trimming pared 1 base from V and 1 base from J, leaving 4 bases between. The CDR3 protein is CASSLGQNTEAFF. The CDR3, as DNA: TGTGCCAGCAGCTTAGGACAGAACACTGAAGCTTTCTTT.

The chain links TRBV19 to TRBJ2-7; weak D call: TRBD1 (5 bases). Trimming removed 2 bases at V and 2 bases at J, with 13 bases between. The CDR3 contains 15 residues. Germline lookup yields CDR1 LNHDA and CDR2 SQIVND (reference sequence). In DNA form, the CDR3 reads TGTGCCAGTAGTATAAGCTCTGCAGGGCCCTACGAGCAGTACTTC. Translating gives CASSISSAGPYEQYF.

In this sample, this clone turned up a few times. The chain employs TRBV7-8 and TRBJ2-7, with TRBD1 matching over 7 bases. Germline V lookup: CDR1 SGHVS, CDR2 FQNEAQ. V trimming: 2 bases; J trimming: 10 bases; junction bases outside the gene matches: 8. The CDR3 runs 13 residues. The CDR3 coding sequence is TGTGCCAGCAGCTTAAGTTCCGGACAGGTCCAGTACTTC. Protein product: CASSLSSGQVQYF.

This clone showed up just a few times. V gene TRBV2 combines with J gene TRBJ1-5, with 7 bases that match TRBD1. CDR3 length: 15 amino acids. With 1 base clipped from V and 7 bases from J, the junction kept 7 bases outside the gene matches. CDR1 and CDR2 from the germline V gene are SNHLY and FYNNEI. The CDR3 sequence: CASSEEQGSRQPQHF. In nucleotides, the CDR3 is TGTGCCAGCAGTGAAGAACAGGGGAGTAGGCAGCCCCAGCATTTT.

The CDR3 sequence: CASSLGASLSYEQYF. In DNA, the CDR3 is TGTGCCAGCAGCTTAGGGGCCTCCCTATCCTACGAGCAGTACTTC. The chain employs TRBV7-2 and TRBJ2-7; D ambiguous. Per germline, CDR1 SGHTA and CDR2 FQGNSA. The CDR3 sequence is 15 residues long. Trimming pared 1 base from V and 1 base from J, leaving 11 bases between.

The genes are TRBV18 and TRBJ1-6; D uncertain. Germline assignment: CDR1 KGHSH and CDR2 LQKENI. This CDR3 is built from 14 residues. V shed 3 bases and J shed 8 bases, with 11 bases lying between them. The CDR3 nucleotides read TGTGCCAGCTCACCCAGCGGAGGGTATTCACCCCTCCACTTT. Translation gives CASSPSGGYSPLHF.